This record covers a single T cell receptor beta chain. Its antigen is still unknown. Sequenced by immunoSEQ multiplex PCR; TCRdb stores in-frame clones only, minus some. The sample consists of a few million clones, over 85% of them appearing once. The data were obtained in a study of shared clonotypes between healthy human individuals. The study, taken as a whole, reports: Since donors were few, the genetic and exposure-history diversity represented was limited.

The CDR3 has 15 amino acids. Germline V gene sequence: CDR1 SGHAT, CDR2 FQNNGV. V was trimmed by 8 bases and J by 2 bases, leaving 17 bases between them. The chain recombines TRBV11-2 with TRBJ2-3; maybe TRBD2 (7 bases). This sequence originates from a man between 18 and 29 years old in good health. Sequenced material: naive CD4+ T cells sorted from blood. Stated subset: CD45RA+ positively selected. This chain's CDR3 is CASGQREHLTDTQYF. Written as DNA, the CDR3 is TGTGCCAGCGGACAGCGGGAACACCTCACAGATACGCAGTATTTT.